This T cell receptor beta chain was observed in a study of cytomegalovirus exposure and HLA in healthy donors. This clone has more than one count but fewer than ten. There are 15 residues in the CDR3. The donors gave bone marrow, and they were healthy. PCR primers comprised 60 Vbeta and 13 Jbeta primers. In the source study's methods: Counted up in a later analysis, unique TCR beta chains came to some 75 million, with some 11 million shared. The protocol was immunoSEQ multiplex PCR, while the TCRdb copy is restricted to in-frame clones and leaves out a portion. V, J and clone size are those of that table, while D and trimming were read from the DNA. The sample contains approximately 88,000 clones, more than 70% of which appear only once.

Sequenced: PBMCs. The chain has TRBV12-1 and TRBJ2-3; the listed D gene, TRBD2, was not tested against the DNA. TRBV12-1 is a pseudogene. The source of this sequence is a man younger than 35 in good health and CMV-seronegative. CDR3 nucleotide sequence: TGTGCCAGCAGCCGTAGCGGGGGGAACACAGATACGCAGTATTTT. Its translation is CASSRSGGNTDTQYF.